The clone carrying this T cell receptor (beta chain) showed up just a few times. What it binds is unknown. Using CD45RO/CCR7/CD25/CD127/CD95/CD27, CD4+ naive, central memory, regulatory and stem cell-like memory cells were sorted. Deletions cut 3 bases from V and 5 bases from J, with 13 bases between. There are 14 residues in the CDR3. CDR1 and CDR2 (germline): MNHNS, SASEGT. These data are taken from a study of beta chain features in type 1 diabetes. The study, taken as a whole, reports: In type 1 diabetes patients, VDJ junctions had fewer insertions; deletions at these junctions were more frequent. Type 1 diabetes patients showed a moderate but significant shortening of TCRB CDR3s in all four CD4+ subsets. Highly expressing activated T cells could be over-counted with a cDNA template.

Expressed TCRB transcripts were sequenced because the entire RNA isolate underwent reverse transcription. TCRdb's copy holds only in-frame clones and misses some; the assay was immunoSEQ multiplex PCR. The table includes tens of thousands of clones, around 49% detected once. V and J are TRBV6-1 and TRBJ2-5, with unresolved D. The clonotype was recovered from a man younger than 40 with type 1 diabetes. The sequencing sample was made of central memory CD4+ T cells from blood. For the CDR3, the DNA is TGTGCCAGCAGTGACCAACGGATCGGGGAGACCCAGTACTTC. Translating gives CASSDQRIGETQYF.